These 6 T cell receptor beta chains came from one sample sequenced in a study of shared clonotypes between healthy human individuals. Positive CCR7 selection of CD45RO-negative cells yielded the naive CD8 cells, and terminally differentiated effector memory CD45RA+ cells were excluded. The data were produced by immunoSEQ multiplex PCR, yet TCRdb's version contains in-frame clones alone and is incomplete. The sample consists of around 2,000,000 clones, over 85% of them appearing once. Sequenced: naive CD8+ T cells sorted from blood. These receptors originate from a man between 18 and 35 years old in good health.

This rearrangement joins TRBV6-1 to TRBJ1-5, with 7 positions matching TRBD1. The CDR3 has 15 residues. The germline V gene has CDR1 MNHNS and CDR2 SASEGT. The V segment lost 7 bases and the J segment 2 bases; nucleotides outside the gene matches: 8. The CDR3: CASTPLDRGNQPQHF. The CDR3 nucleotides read TGTGCCAGCACCCCGCTAGACAGGGGCAATCAGCCCCAGCATTTT.

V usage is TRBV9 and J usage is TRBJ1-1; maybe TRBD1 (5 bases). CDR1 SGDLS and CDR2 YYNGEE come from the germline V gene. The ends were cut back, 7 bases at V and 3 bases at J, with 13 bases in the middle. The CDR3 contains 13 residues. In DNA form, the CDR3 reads TGTGCCAGCGGGACTGGGTTGGACACTGAAGCTTTCTTT. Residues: CASGTGLDTEAFF.

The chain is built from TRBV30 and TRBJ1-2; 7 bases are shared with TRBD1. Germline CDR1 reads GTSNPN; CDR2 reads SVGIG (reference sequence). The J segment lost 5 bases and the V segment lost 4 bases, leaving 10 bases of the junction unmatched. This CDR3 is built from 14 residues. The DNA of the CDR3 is TGTGCCTGGACTGGGACGGGGACAGCGTATGGCTACACCTTC. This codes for CAWTGTGTAYGYTF.

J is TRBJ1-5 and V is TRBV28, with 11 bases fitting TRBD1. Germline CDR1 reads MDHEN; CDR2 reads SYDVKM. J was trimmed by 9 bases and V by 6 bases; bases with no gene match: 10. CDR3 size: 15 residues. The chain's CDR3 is CASSPGQGGQVPQHF. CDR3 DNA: TGTGCCAGCAGCCCGGGACAGGGGGGCCAGGTGCCCCAGCATTTT.

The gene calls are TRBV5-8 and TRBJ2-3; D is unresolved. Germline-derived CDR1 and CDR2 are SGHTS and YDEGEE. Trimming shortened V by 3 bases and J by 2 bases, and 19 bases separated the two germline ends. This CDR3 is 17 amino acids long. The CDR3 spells CASSSYFEATNTDTQYF. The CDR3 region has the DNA TGTGCCAGCAGCTCGTACTTCGAGGCCACGAACACAGATACGCAGTATTTT.

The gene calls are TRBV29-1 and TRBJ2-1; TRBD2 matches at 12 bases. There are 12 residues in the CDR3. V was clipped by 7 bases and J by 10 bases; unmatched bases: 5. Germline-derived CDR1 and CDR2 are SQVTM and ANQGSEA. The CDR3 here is CSATSGGGEQFF. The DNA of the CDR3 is TGCAGCGCGACTAGCGGGGGAGGCGAGCAGTTCTTC.